This section outlines one T cell receptor (beta chain) sequence together with its context. Its antigen is unidentified. This sample stems from a study of cytomegalovirus exposure and HLA in healthy donors. Overall study findings and caveats: Being indistinguishable, some V segments were excluded, TRBV6-2 and TRBV6-3 among them. An analysis that came later showed most CMV-associated TCR beta chains appearing HLA-restricted. According to reports, the classifier identified cytomegalovirus status with high specificity and sensitivity.

There were likely unrecorded immune exposures, though donors were nominally healthy when sampled. Germline V gives CDR1 LNHNV, CDR2 YYDKDF (reference sequence). This CDR3 contains 14 residues. V was cut by 2 bases and J by 2 bases, with 7 bases left in between. 13 Jbeta primers and 60 Vbeta primers were used for the PCR. Using immunoSEQ multiplex PCR, the repertoire was profiled, and TCRdb retains in-frame clones only, with some absent. The data contain more than 150,000 clones, 84% of them seen just once; the ten biggest clones take up approximately 0.26%. This receptor was identified in a boy between 10 and 17 years old in good health and CMV-seronegative. The chain couples TRBV15 to TRBJ1-3; D is possibly TRBD1 (5 bases). The sequenced sample consisted of PBMCs. Written as DNA, the CDR3 is TGTGCCACCAGCAGATCGGGGGCTGGAAACACCATATATTTT. As protein: CATSRSGAGNTIYF. Full variable domain (rest looked up from reference TRBV15 and TRBJ1-3): DAMVIQNPRYQVTQFGKPVTLSCSQTLNHNVMYWYQQKSSQAPKLLFHYYDKDFNNEADTPDNFQSRRPNTSFCFLDIRSPGLGDTAMYLCATSRSGAGNTIYFGEGSWLTVV.